Listed below are T cell receptor beta chains from one sample, sequenced in a study of shared clonotypes between healthy human individuals. Clones were sequenced by immunoSEQ multiplex PCR, and TCRdb holds only the in-frame ones, with some missing. The sample consists of around 690,000 clones, 90% of them appearing once. Specimen: memory CD8+ T cells from PBMCs. The receptors stem from a man younger than 35 in good health. Some clones in this sample may be carry-over from other donors' samples. CDR3s include the opening cysteine and the closing phenylalanine or tryptophan. D genes are given only for firm matches. Rows give clone size only sometimes, using once, few, many, or a class for an expanded clone.

D gene	J gene	clone size	V gene	CDR3 protein	CDR3 DNA
-	TRBJ2-7	-	TRBV10-3	CAIRDYRGGEPYEQYF	TGTGCCATCAGGGACTACAGGGGAGGGGAACCCTACGAGCAGTACTTC
-	TRBJ2-7	-	TRBV6-6	CASSLDSGGREQYF	TGTGCCAGCAGCTTGGACTCCGGGGGACGTGAGCAGTACTTC
TRBD2	TRBJ2-3	-	TRBV19	CASSSAGVWTDTQYF	TGTGCCAGTAGTTCAGCGGGAGTGTGGACAGATACGCAGTATTTT
-	TRBJ2-3	-	TRBV28	CASRPPWDTQYF	TGTGCCAGCAGACCTCCCTGGGATACGCAGTATTTT
TRBD1	TRBJ1-5	-	TRBV6-5	CASRRDSQNQPQHF	TGTGCCAGCAGACGGGACAGTCAGAATCAGCCCCAGCATTTT
-	TRBJ1-1	-	TRBV11-2	CASSLWGRGTEAFF	TGTGCCAGCAGCTTATGGGGTAGAGGCACTGAAGCTTTCTTT
-	TRBJ2-7	-	TRBV27	CASSPKPEQYF	TGTGCCAGCAGTCCAAAGCCCGAGCAGTACTTC
TRBD1	TRBJ2-7	-	TRBV5-1	CASSSNRGLSYEQYF	TGCGCCAGCAGCTCAAACAGGGGCCTATCCTACGAGCAGTACTTC
-	TRBJ1-5	-	TRBV6-5	CASSSDSAGPQHF	TGTGCCAGCAGTAGTGACTCAGCAGGGCCCCAGCATTTT
TRBD1	TRBJ2-7	-	TRBV28	CASNHPGTGVYSGLGYEQYF	TGTGCCAGCAACCATCCCGGGACAGGGGTGTACAGCGGTTTGGGGTACGAGCAGTACTTC
-	TRBJ2-7	many	TRBV5-1	CASSEGFPTASYEQYF	TGCGCCAGCAGCGAAGGGTTCCCGACAGCCTCCTACGAGCAGTACTTC
-	TRBJ2-2	-	TRBV27	CASSWGNTGELFF	TGTGCCAGCTCTTGGGGGAACACCGGGGAGCTGTTTTTT
-	TRBJ2-7	-	TRBV6-5	CASSPRRKPAYEQYF	TGTGCCAGCAGCCCCCGGCGGAAGCCCGCCTACGAGCAGTACTTC
-	TRBJ2-3	-	TRBV4-3	CASSQVGGADTQYF	TGCGCCAGCAGCCAAGTAGGGGGGGCAGATACGCAGTATTTT
-	TRBJ2-4	-	TRBV28	CASSAQGTLAKNIQYF	TGTGCCAGCAGTGCACAGGGCACCCTAGCCAAAAACATTCAGTACTTC
-	TRBJ1-1	-	TRBV19	CASSMGPGRGAEAFF	TGTGCCAGTAGTATGGGACCGGGCAGGGGAGCTGAAGCTTTCTTT
-	TRBJ1-5	-	TRBV5-6	CASSSGQTNQPQHF	TGTGCCAGCAGCTCCGGGCAGACCAATCAGCCCCAGCATTTT
TRBD1	TRBJ1-4	-	TRBV5-1	CASSSLGQGGGFSTNEKLFF	TGCGCCAGCAGCTCCCTCGGACAGGGTGGGGGGTTCTCAACTAATGAAAAACTGTTTTTT
TRBD2	TRBJ2-7	once	TRBV19	CASSIYQAGAYEQYF	TGTGCCAGTAGTATATACCAGGCGGGGGCCTACGAGCAGTACTTC
-	TRBJ2-7	-	TRBV27	CASQDGYEQYF	TGTGCCAGTCAGGACGGCTACGAGCAGTACTTC
TRBD1	TRBJ2-1	-	TRBV7-9	CASSLPPGQTHNEQFF	TGTGCCAGCAGCTTACCCCCGGGACAGACCCACAATGAGCAGTTCTTC
-	TRBJ2-2	-	TRBV7-6	CASSSLGENTGELFF	TGTGCCAGCAGCTCCCTGGGGGAGAACACCGGGGAGCTGTTTTTT
-	TRBJ2-2	-	TRBV7-7	CASSSYTGELFF	TGTGCCAGCAGCAGTTACACCGGGGAGCTGTTTTTT
-	TRBJ2-3	-	TRBV28	CASRVRRNRADTQYF	TGTGCCAGCAGAGTACGTCGAAACAGGGCAGATACGCAGTATTTT
-	TRBJ1-1	-	TRBV27	CASSLTLKLNTEAFF	TGTGCCAGCAGTTTAACCTTGAAGTTGAACACTGAAGCTTTCTTT
-	TRBJ1-1	-	TRBV7-9	CASSQDAGPEAFF	TGTGCCAGCAGCCAGGACGCTGGGCCTGAAGCTTTCTTT
-	TRBJ2-3	-	TRBV5-1	CASSLEGTRRDTQYF	TGCGCCAGCAGCTTGGAAGGGACTCGACGGGATACGCAGTATTTT
-	TRBJ2-2	-	TRBV6-5	CASSYSSGGELFF	TGTGCCAGCAGTTACTCGTCGGGCGGGGAGCTGTTTTTT
-	TRBJ2-1	few	TRBV4-1	CASSGTYSSDNEQFF	TGCGCCAGCAGCGGGACTTACTCCTCTGACAATGAGCAGTTCTTC
TRBD2	TRBJ2-7	-	TRBV5-8	CASSLVPRRGASYEQYF	TGTGCCAGCAGCTTGGTACCTCGGCGGGGGGCATCCTACGAGCAGTACTTC
TRBD2	TRBJ2-3	-	TRBV7-2	CASSGRLAGGATDTQYF	TGTGCCAGCAGCGGCAGACTAGCGGGAGGAGCGACAGATACGCAGTATTTT
-	TRBJ2-1	-	TRBV27	CASSLRRVYEQFF	TGTGCCAGCAGTTTAAGGCGGGTGTATGAGCAGTTCTTC
-	TRBJ2-3	-	TRBV19	CASSDRGGADTQYF	TGTGCCAGTAGTGATCGGGGTGGCGCAGATACGCAGTATTTT
-	TRBJ1-6	-	TRBV28	CASAPYTDNSPLHF	TGTGCCAGCGCACCCTACACAGATAATTCACCCCTCCACTTT